Below are 5 T cell receptor beta chains sequenced from a single sample in a study of cytomegalovirus exposure and HLA in healthy donors. Amplification used 60 Vbeta primers and 13 Jbeta primers. TCRdb's table, derived via immunoSEQ multiplex PCR, lists solely in-frame clones and lacks some. Here the sample spans some 100,000 clones, roughly 80% being singletons. Sequencing was performed on PBMCs. These receptors were collected from a female donor in good health and CMV-seronegative.

This clone came up once. The V and J genes are TRBV9 and TRBJ1-4; a possible D gene is TRBD1 (6 bases). The CDR3 runs to 14 residues. V shed 3 bases and J shed 3 bases, with 9 bases lying between them. The germline V gene encodes CDR1 SGDLS and CDR2 YYNGEE. The CDR3: CASSEGQSNEKLFF. The CDR3 bases are TGTGCCAGCAGCGAAGGACAGTCTAATGAAAAACTGTTTTTT.

This clone was seen more than once but under ten times. This chain joins TRBV5-6 and TRBJ1-1, with D maybe TRBD1 (6 bases). V was pared by 4 bases and J by 7 bases, with 11 bases between. This CDR3 has 12 amino acids. Looked up from germline, CDR1 is SGHDT and CDR2 is YYEEEE. CDR3 DNA: TGTGCCAGCAGCGGTGGACAGCTTGAAGCTTTCTTT. Translating gives CASSGGQLEAFF.

The rearrangement joins TRBV7-2 to TRBJ2-7; 8 bases fit TRBD2. This CDR3 region has 16 residues. Germline lookup yields CDR1 SGHTA and CDR2 FQGNSA. With 8 bases clipped from V and 2 bases from J, the junction kept 14 bases outside the gene matches. The CDR3 is CASSSGGSVQTYEQYF. In DNA, the CDR3 is TGTGCCAGCTCTTCGGGAGGGTCAGTCCAGACCTACGAGCAGTACTTC.

This clone appeared a single time. This sequence joins TRBV29-1 and TRBJ2-1; 13 nucleotides line up with TRBD2. Germline V gene data show CDR1 as SQVTM and CDR2 as ANQGSEA. CDR3 size: 14 residues. Losses at the gene ends were 6 bases for V and 5 bases for J; bases not matched to a gene: 4. CDR3 in amino acids: CSVRLAGGHNEQFF. CDR3 coding DNA: TGCAGCGTCAGACTAGCGGGGGGACACAATGAGCAGTTCTTC.

This clone occurred a few times. The V and J genes are TRBV6-1 and TRBJ1-6, with D hard to call. This CDR3 region has 16 residues. V was pared by 3 bases and J by 8 bases, with 17 bases between. Germline assignment: CDR1 MNHNS and CDR2 SASEGT. CDR3 sequence (DNA): TGTGCCAGCAGTGAGGGCCCGGGGTCTCCCGATTCACCCCTCCACTTT. The encoded protein is CASSEGPGSPDSPLHF.